This T cell receptor (beta chain) derives from a study of post-analysis software for immune sequencing data. Overall study findings and caveats: Among roughly 5 TRBV segments more frequent in patients than controls were TRBV5-6, TRBV5-1 and TRBV20-1.

Comment on this clonotype: Its target is not known.

The authors incorporated unique molecular identifiers into the TCR beta cDNA libraries. TCRdb ran MiXCR on the PCR reads and lists one entry per CDR3 protein. Among 350,000 to 450,000 distinct CDR3 sequences, approximately 37% were seen once, and the ten largest hold roughly 8.2%. V gave up 5 bases and J gave up 6 bases, with 8 bases separating them. The CDR3 contains 12 residues. Looked up from germline, CDR1 is SEHNR and CDR2 is FQNEAQ (reference sequence). Input material: blood. The chain combines TRBV7-9 with TRBJ2-1; tentative D call: TRBD2 (5 bases). The origin of this receptor is a girl under 10 years old with multiple sclerosis. The DNA of the CDR3 is TGTGCCAGCAGCACTAGGATCAATGAGCAGTTCTTC. This encodes CASSTRINEQFF. Together with reference TRBV7-9 and TRBJ2-1, the CDR3 gives the full variable domain: DTGVSQNPRHKITKRGQNVTFRCDPISEHNRLYWYRQTLGQGPEFLTYFQNEAQLEKSRLLSDRFSAERPKGSFSTLEIQRTEQGDSAMYLCASSTRINEQFFGPGTRLTVL.